The clone carrying this TCR beta chain showed up many times. Antigen specificity is unknown. The record originates from a study of response to subunit inactivated influenza vaccine. TCRdb passed the RT-PCR reads through MiXCR, listing each CDR3 protein once. There are approximately 520,000 distinct CDR3 sequences in the sample; 16% occur only once, and roughly 3% lies in the top ten. V was clipped by 6 bases and J by 0 bases; unmatched bases: 5. This CDR3 is built from 14 residues. Germline assignment: CDR1 SQVTM and CDR2 ANQGSEA. Study-wide results and limits: Authors suggested each seasonal influenza vaccination recruits few new T cells.

The sequenced sample was CD4+ T cells sorted from PBMCs, obtained around 25 months after vaccination. The rearrangement uses TRBV29-1 and TRBJ2-3; TRBD2 aligns across 8 bases. The sequence was collected from a man aged 45 to 70 who received an inactivated influenza vaccine. The CDR3 sequence: CSVRVAGSTDTQYF. The CDR3 nucleotides read TGCAGCGTGAGGGTAGCGGGAAGCACAGATACGCAGTATTTT.